This T cell receptor (beta chain) came from a study of long-term antiretroviral therapy in people with HIV. For the study at large: Samples from the earliest time points predate the 2015 immediate-ART recommendation by about a decade.

Sequencing used immunoSEQ v3.0 at survey level. The method was immunoSEQ multiplex PCR; TCRdb's version includes in-frame clones alone and lacks a portion of them. The sample lists 15,000 to 20,000 clones, approximately 88% occurring once. On this clone itself: The target antigen is unknown.

Overall study results and limits: The study collected no data on ART adherence, viral resistance or therapy changes. With ART, diversity went up but was still lower than in transplant donor controls.

Deletions cut 2 bases from V and 4 bases from J, with 10 bases between. The CDR3 length is 14 residues. Germline CDR1 is WSHSY and CDR2 is SAAADI. V is TRBV10-2 and J is TRBJ2-3, with D unclear. Sample: unsorted PBMCs, taken 0.9 years after starting antiretroviral therapy. The sequence was collected from a man between 18 and 35 years old with HIV. The CDR3 region is CASSERVGPDTQYF. The CDR3 coding sequence is TGCGCCAGCAGTGAGAGGGTAGGGCCAGATACGCAGTATTTT.